This T cell receptor beta chain emerged from a study of OX40 agonist ivuxolimab in advanced cancers. Concerning the study at large: Ivuxolimab was an agonistic, fully human IgG2 monoclonal antibody directed against OX40 (CD134), a costimulatory receptor. The paper reports the monotherapy dose-escalation portion (N of about 54 patients) of the phase I ivuxolimab trial. Of the approximately 53 patients in dose escalation, about 20 had hepatocellular carcinoma, approximately 15 had melanoma, 9 had renal cell carcinoma and 9 had head and neck cancer. Intravenous ivuxolimab was administered to patients every 2 weeks at six dose levels: 0.01, 0.1, 0.3, 1.5, 3 and 10 mg/kg. Prior anti-PD-1, anti-PD-L1 or anti-CTLA-4 therapy was permitted, and approximately 41% of dose-escalation patients had received checkpoint inhibitors. In the dose-escalation cohort, 65% to 90% of patients were male, and the mean age was around 60 years, with a range of roughly 23 to 85. Partial responses occurred in three dose-escalation patients, of whom one had hepatocellular carcinoma and two had cutaneous melanoma. The purpose of peripheral TCRbeta sequencing was to test whether ivuxolimab changed TCR sequence diversity and led to clonal T-cell expansion. Paper-wide results and their limitations: At doses of 0.1 to 3.0 mg/kg, clonal expansion of both CD4+ and CD8+ blood T cells was observed from baseline to week 6. Low levels of normalized T-cell clonal expansion were also seen in some patients who did not respond. On average, CD8+ T cells showed more expanded clones than CD4+ T cells after ivuxolimab. The antigen specificity of the clonally expanded peripheral T cells was not determined. In partial responders in the 0.1-3.0 mg/kg groups, normalized peripheral clonal expansion was found to be among the lowest, especially among CD8+ T cells.

Patients with a history of autoimmune disease or receiving systemic immunosuppression were excluded from the trial. Peripheral blood for TCR sequencing was collected from all dose cohorts at baseline, on cycle 4 day 1, and on cycle 7 day 1. The samples were taken from a phase I, first-in-human, multicenter, open-label dose-escalation trial of ivuxolimab. Adults with locally advanced or metastatic head and neck squamous cell, hepatocellular, melanoma or renal cell carcinoma were enrolled in the trial. Before TCR sequencing, CD4+ T cells and CD8+ T cells were sorted from peripheral blood as separate populations. The germline V gene gives CDR1 as MGHDK and CDR2 as SYGVNS. The CDR3 goes from the cysteine to the phenylalanine over 16 residues. Just the 48-base CDR3 DNA is kept, in frame starting at base 1. Trimming accounts for 2 bases at V and 7 bases at J, while the number of junction bases matched to no gene is 8.

Genomic DNA was isolated from the sorted cells so that the TCRbeta CDR3 region could be sequenced. The immunoSEQ Assay was used for sequencing of TCRbeta CDR3 regions. Sourced from immuneACCESS, this table was stored by TCRdb with only in-frame sequences that have V and J called. A share of the clones is absent; for the studies checked, an unresolved V gene accounts for under half, and the remainder has no known explanation. The sample table holds 65,000 to 95,000 clones, of which about 84% were seen once. Less than 8% of the sample comes from the top ten. As for this clone: Its antigen has not been determined. Base qualities are not recorded, but no much larger clone differs from it by a single base.

Sample: CD4+ or CD8+ T cells sorted from blood, taken in a trial of the OX40 agonist ivuxolimab. The sequence derives from an adult with an advanced solid tumor such as melanoma, head and neck, liver or kidney cancer. The chain joins TRBV25-1 to TRBJ2-1, with TRBD1 matching 10 junction bases. The DNA is TGTGCCAGCAGTGAAGGGGGGACAGGGGCCCTTAATGAGCAGTTCTTC. This sequence encodes CASSEGGTGALNEQFF.